Following are 7 T cell receptor beta chains from one sample sequenced in a study of response to subunit inactivated influenza vaccine. TCRdb reanalysed the RT-PCR reads using MiXCR and keeps one entry per CDR3 protein. Found here are 700,000 to 800,000 distinct CDR3 sequences, 15% to 20% of them singletons; the top ten hold about 11%. This material consisted of PBMCs from blood, taken roughly 5 days after vaccination. The receptors come from a man aged 50-60 years who received an inactivated influenza vaccine.

The chain uses TRBV4-1 and TRBJ1-5, with D hard to call. With 4 bases removed from V and 6 bases from J, the gap between germline ends came to 25 bases. Germline V CDR1 and CDR2: MGHRA, YSYEKL. There are 18 residues in the CDR3. Written as DNA, the CDR3 is TGCGCCAGCAGCCCGGCCCAGGTTCGGTGGCGTGGGTCTCAGCCCCAGCATTTT. It translates to CASSPAQVRWRGSQPQHF.

The CDR3 nucleotides read TGTGCCAGCAGTTACTGGCAGGGAGGCCCCTACGAGCAGTACTTC. This gives the protein CASSYWQGGPYEQYF. The chain joins TRBV6-2 or TRBV6-3 to TRBJ2-7; perhaps TRBD2 as D (6 bases). Trimming took off 1 base at V and 2 bases at J, with 12 bases between the two ends. The V gene's germline CDR1 is MNHEY and CDR2 SVGEGT. The CDR3 sequence is 15 residues long.

This clonotype was counted ten times or more. The chain links TRBV10-1 to TRBJ2-3; D is unresolved. V was pared by 2 bases and J by 0 bases, with 6 bases between. The CDR3 runs 14 residues. Germline lookup yields CDR1 WNHNN and CDR2 SYGVQD (reference sequence). The CDR3 DNA follows: TGCGCCAGCAGTGAGCTGTCTAGCACAGATACGCAGTATTTT. Protein product: CASSELSSTDTQYF.

This chain uses TRBV24-1 with TRBJ2-1; 8 bases are shared with TRBD2. The germline V gene has CDR1 KGHDR and CDR2 SFDVKD. The CDR3 is 14 amino acids. Trimming at V came to 8 bases and at J to 5 bases, leaving 7 bases not matched to a gene. The CDR3 nucleotides are TGTGCCACCAACAACCCCGGGAGGGACAATGAGCAGTTCTTC. Translated: CATNNPGRDNEQFF.

The rearrangement joins TRBV6-4 to TRBJ1-5; no clear D. The CDR3 extends over 14 amino acids. Germline V gives CDR1 MRHNA, CDR2 SNTAGT. The V end was cut by 8 bases, the J end by 4 bases, with 15 bases between. This CDR3 is CASRLYTQNQPQHF. In nucleotides, the CDR3 is TGTGCCAGCCGGCTCTACACCCAGAATCAGCCCCAGCATTTT.

This clonotype was found a few times. This may come from a read error, since a much larger clone is one base off. The chain links TRBV6-5 to TRBJ2-7, with D hard to call. CDR3 length equals 11 residues. CDR1 and CDR2 from the germline V gene are MNHEY and SVGAGI. Between the trimmed V and J ends, which lost 5 bases and 3 bases, there was a span of 5 bases. The DNA for the CDR3 is TGTGCCAGCAGTACCTTCTACGAGCAGTACTTC. This gives the protein CASSTFYEQYF.

This clonotype was observed a handful of times. V and J are TRBV7-9 and TRBJ2-3; D gene ambiguous. V dropped 3 bases and J dropped 1 base, with 8 bases sitting between them. Germline CDR1 is SEHNR and CDR2 is FQNEAQ (reference sequence). The CDR3 totals 14 residues. The CDR3 sequence: CASSFTPGTDTQYF. As DNA, the CDR3 is TGTGCCAGCAGCTTCACGCCGGGCACAGATACGCAGTATTTT. Filled out from reference TRBV7-9 and TRBJ2-3, the complete variable domain reads DTGVSQNPRHKITKRGQNVTFRCDPISEHNRLYWYRQTLGQGPEFLTYFQNEAQLEKSRLLSDRFSAERPKGSFSTLEIQRTEQGDSAMYLCASSFTPGTDTQYFGPGTRLTVL.